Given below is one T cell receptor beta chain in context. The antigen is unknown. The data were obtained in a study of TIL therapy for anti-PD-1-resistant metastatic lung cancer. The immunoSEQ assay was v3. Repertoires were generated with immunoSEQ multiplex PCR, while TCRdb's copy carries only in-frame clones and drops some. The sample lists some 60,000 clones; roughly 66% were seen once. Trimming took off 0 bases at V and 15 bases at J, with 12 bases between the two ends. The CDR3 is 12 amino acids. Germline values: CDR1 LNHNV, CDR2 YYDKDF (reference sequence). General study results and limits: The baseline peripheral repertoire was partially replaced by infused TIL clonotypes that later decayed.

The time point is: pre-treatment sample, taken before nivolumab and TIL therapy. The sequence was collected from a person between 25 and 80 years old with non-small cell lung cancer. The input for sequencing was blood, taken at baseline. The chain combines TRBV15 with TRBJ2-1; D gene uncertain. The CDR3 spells CATSREWGGRFF. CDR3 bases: TGTGCCACCAGCAGAGAATGGGGTGGAAGGTTCTTC.